This T cell receptor (beta chain) was captured in a study of blood T cell repertoires in COVID-19. Background on the study: Both acute and convalescent COVID-19 samples were obtained from the United States, Italy and Spain.

Cohort 3 donors were reported recovered after two negative PCRs, clearance, or symptom resolution. Original analysis: Cell counts per sample came from amplifying reference gene primers. The repertoire was sequenced with immunoSEQ multiplex PCR; TCRdb's copy has only in-frame clones and lacks some. V and J calls and clone size are as listed in that table; D and trimming were resolved from the DNA. The table shows under 200,000 clones, with about four fifths occurring only once. The V gene's germline CDR1 is SSHAT and CDR2 FNYEAQ (reference sequence). This CDR3 region has 13 residues. V lost 6 bases and J lost 7; bases outside the gene matches: 7.

Material for sequencing was PBMCs or T cells enriched from blood (not recorded which). The TCR was taken from a woman in her sixties who had recovered from COVID-19. The chain combines TRBV7-7 with TRBJ2-5; 8 positions match TRBD2. The CDR3: CASSRGLAGTQYF. Written as DNA, the CDR3 is TGTGCCAGCAGTCGCGGACTAGCAGGGACCCAGTACTTC.